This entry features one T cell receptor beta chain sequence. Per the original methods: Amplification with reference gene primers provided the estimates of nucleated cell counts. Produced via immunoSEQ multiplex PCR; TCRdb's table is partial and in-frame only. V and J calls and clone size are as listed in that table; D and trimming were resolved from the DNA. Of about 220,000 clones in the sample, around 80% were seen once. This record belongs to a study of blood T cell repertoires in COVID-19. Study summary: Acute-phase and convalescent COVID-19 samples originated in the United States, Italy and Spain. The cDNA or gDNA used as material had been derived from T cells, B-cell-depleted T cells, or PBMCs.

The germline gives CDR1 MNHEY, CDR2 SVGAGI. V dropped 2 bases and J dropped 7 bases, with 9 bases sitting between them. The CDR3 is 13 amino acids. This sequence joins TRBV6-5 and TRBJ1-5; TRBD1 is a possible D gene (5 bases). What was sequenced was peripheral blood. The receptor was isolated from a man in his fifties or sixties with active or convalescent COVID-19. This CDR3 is CASSYVGGQPQHF. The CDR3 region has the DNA TGTGCCAGCAGTTACGTGGGGGGGCAGCCCCAGCATTTT.